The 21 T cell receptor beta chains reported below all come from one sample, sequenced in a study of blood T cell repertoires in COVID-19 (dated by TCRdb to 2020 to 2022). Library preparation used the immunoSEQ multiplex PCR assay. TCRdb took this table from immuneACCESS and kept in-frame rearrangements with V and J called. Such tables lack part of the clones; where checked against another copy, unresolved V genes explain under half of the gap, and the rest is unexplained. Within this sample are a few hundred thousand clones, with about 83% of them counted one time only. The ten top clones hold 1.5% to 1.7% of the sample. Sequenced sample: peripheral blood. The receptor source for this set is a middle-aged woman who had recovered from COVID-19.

CDR3 nucleotides: TGTGCCAGCACCTCTAGACAGACCGGGGAGCTGTTTTTT. Translating it yields CASTSRQTGELFF. This chain connects TRBV6-5 to TRBJ2-2, with D possibly matching TRBD1 (5 bases). V lost 7 bases, J lost 5 bases, and 11 bases lay in between. The CDR3 extends over 13 amino acids. Per germline, CDR1 MNHEY and CDR2 SVGAGI.

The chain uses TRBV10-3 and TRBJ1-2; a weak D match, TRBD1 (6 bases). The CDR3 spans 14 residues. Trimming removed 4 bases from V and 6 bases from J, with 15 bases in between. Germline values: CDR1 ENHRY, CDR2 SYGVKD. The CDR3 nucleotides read TGTGCCATCAGTGGATCAACAGGGTCCCATGGCTACACCTTC. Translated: CAISGSTGSHGYTF.

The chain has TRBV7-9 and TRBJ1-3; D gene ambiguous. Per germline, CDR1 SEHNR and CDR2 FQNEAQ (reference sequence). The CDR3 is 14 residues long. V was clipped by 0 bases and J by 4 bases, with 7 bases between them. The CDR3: CASSLAPRGNTIYF. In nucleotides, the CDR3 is TGTGCCAGCAGCTTAGCGCCTCGGGGAAACACCATATATTTT.

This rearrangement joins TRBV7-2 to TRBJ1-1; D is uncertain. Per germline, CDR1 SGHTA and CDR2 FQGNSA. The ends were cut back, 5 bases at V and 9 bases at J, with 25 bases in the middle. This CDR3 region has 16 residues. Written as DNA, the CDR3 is TGTGCCAGCAGCCCAAGAGGGTGGGGTCCCGAGTTACAAGCTTTCTTT. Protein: CASSPRGWGPELQAFF.

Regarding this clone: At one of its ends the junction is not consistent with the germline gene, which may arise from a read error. CDR3 residues: CASSQGTGIVADTQYF. For the CDR3, the DNA is TGTGCCAGCAGTCAAGGGACAGGTATTGTCGCAGATACGCAGTATTTT. The V and J genes are TRBV3-1 (or the pseudogene TRBV3-2) and TRBJ2-3; 8 positions agree with TRBD1. This CDR3 has 16 amino acids. The germline V gene encodes CDR1 LGHDT and CDR2 YNNKEL (reference sequence).

The CDR3 coding sequence is TGTGCCAGCCAATCTCGTCCGCTAGGCAATGAAAAACTGTTTTTT. Translation: CASQSRPLGNEKLFF. The V gene is TRBV2, the J gene TRBJ1-4; D is ambiguous. V was shortened by 8 bases and J by 5 bases, with 18 bases between the two germline ends. Germline values: CDR1 SNHLY, CDR2 FYNNEI. The CDR3 is made up of 15 amino acids.

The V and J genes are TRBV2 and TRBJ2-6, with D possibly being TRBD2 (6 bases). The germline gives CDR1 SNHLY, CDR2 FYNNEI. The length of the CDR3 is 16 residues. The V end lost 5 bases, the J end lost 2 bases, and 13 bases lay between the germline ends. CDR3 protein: CASSSRGRAGANVLTF. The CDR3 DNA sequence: TGTGCCAGCAGTTCCCGGGGGAGAGCTGGGGCCAACGTCCTGACTTTC. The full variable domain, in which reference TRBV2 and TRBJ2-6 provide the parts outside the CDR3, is EPEVTQTPSHQVTQMGQEVILRCVPISNHLYFYWYRQILGQKVEFLVSFYNNEISEKSEIFDDQFSVERPDGSNFTLKIRSTKLEDSAMYFCASSSRGRAGANVLTFGAGSRLTVL.

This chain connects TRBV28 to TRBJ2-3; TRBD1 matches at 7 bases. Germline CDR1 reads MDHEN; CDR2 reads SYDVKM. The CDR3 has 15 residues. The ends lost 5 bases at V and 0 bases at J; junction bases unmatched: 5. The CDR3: CASSTGQASTDTQYF. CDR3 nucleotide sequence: TGTGCCAGCAGTACCGGACAGGCTAGCACAGATACGCAGTATTTT.

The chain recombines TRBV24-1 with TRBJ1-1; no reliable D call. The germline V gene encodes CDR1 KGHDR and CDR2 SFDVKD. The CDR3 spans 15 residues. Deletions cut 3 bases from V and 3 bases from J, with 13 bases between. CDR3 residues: CATSDARDGDTEAFF. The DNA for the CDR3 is TGTGCCACCAGTGATGCGAGGGATGGGGACACTGAAGCTTTCTTT.

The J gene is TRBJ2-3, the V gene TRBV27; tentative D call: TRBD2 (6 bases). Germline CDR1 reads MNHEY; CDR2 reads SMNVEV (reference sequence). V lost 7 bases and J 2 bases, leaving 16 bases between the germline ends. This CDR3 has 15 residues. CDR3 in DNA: TGTGCCAGCAACGGCCCGGGGAGGCCCACAGATACGCAGTATTTT. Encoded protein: CASNGPGRPTDTQYF.

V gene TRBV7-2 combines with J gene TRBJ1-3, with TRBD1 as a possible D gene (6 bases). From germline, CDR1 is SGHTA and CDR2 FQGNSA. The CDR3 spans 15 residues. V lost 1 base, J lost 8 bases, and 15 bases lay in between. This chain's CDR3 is CASSLGQGNWHTIYF. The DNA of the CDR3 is TGTGCCAGCAGCTTAGGCCAGGGGAATTGGCACACCATATATTTT.

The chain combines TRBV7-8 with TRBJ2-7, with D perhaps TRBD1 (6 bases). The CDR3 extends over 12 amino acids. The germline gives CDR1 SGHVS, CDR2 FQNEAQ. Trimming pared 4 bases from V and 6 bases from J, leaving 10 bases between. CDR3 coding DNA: TGTGCCAGCAGCTGGACAGAACCCGAGCAGTACTTC. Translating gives CASSWTEPEQYF.

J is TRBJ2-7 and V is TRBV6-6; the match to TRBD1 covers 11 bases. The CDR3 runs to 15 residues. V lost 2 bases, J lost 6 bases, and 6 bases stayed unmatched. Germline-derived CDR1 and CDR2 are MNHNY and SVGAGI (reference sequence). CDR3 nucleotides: TGTGCCAGCAGTTACCCGGACAGGGGGCAAGCCGAGCAGTACTTC. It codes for CASSYPDRGQAEQYF.

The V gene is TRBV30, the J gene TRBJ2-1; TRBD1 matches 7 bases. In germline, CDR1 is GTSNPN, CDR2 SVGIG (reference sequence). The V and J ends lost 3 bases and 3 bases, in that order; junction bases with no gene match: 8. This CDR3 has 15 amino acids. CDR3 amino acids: CAWRGRTGFYNEQFF. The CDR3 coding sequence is TGTGCCTGGAGGGGCCGGACAGGTTTCTACAATGAGCAGTTCTTC.

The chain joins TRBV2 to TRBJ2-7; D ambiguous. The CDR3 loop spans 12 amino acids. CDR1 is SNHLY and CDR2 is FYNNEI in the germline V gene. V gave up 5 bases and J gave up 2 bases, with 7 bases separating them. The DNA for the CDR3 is TGTGCCAGCAGTTACACTACCTACGAGCAGTACTTC. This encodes CASSYTTYEQYF.

DNA of the CDR3: TGTGCCAGCAGCTTGTTGTCAGCGGGGGGCAGCAATGAGCAGTTCTTC. It is translated as CASSLLSAGGSNEQFF. This chain links TRBV5-6 with TRBJ2-1, with 9 bases lining up with TRBD2. V trimming: 1 base; J trimming: 6 bases; junction bases outside the gene matches: 8. The CDR3 contains 16 residues. Germline V gene lookup returns CDR1 SGHDT and CDR2 YYEEEE.

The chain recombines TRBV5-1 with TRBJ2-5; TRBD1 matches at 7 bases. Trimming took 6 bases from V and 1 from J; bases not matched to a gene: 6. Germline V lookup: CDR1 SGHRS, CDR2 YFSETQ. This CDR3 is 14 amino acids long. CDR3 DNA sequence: TGCGCCAGCACAACGGGACAGCCCCAAGAGACCCAGTACTTC. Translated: CASTTGQPQETQYF.

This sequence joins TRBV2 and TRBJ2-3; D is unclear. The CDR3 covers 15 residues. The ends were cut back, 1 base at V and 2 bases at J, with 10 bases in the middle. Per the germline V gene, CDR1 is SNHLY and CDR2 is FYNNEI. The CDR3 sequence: CASSEEAGNTDTQYF. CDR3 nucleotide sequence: TGTGCCAGCAGTGAAGAGGCAGGAAACACAGATACGCAGTATTTT. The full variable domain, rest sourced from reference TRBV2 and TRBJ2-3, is EPEVTQTPSHQVTQMGQEVILRCVPISNHLYFYWYRQILGQKVEFLVSFYNNEISEKSEIFDDQFSVERPDGSNFTLKIRSTKLEDSAMYFCASSEEAGNTDTQYFGPGTRLTVL.

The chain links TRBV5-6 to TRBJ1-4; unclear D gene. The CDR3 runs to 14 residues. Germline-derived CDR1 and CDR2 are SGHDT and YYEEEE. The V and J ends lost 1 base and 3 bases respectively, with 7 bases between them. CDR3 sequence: CASSLLSPNEKLFF. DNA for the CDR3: TGTGCCAGCAGCTTGTTGAGTCCTAATGAAAAACTGTTTTTT.

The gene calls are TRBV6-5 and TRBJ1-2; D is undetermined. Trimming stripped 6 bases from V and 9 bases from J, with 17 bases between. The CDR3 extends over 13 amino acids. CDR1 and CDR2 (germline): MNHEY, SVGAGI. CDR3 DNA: TGTGCCAGCAGGGATTCCCTCCACGGGAGCTACACCTTC. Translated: CASRDSLHGSYTF.

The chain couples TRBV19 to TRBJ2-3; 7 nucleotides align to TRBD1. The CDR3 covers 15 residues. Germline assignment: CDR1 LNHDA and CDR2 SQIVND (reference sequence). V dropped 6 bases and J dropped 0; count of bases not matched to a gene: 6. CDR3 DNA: TGTGCCAGTAGGCTTACAGGGGTTAGCACAGATACGCAGTATTTT. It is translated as CASRLTGVSTDTQYF.